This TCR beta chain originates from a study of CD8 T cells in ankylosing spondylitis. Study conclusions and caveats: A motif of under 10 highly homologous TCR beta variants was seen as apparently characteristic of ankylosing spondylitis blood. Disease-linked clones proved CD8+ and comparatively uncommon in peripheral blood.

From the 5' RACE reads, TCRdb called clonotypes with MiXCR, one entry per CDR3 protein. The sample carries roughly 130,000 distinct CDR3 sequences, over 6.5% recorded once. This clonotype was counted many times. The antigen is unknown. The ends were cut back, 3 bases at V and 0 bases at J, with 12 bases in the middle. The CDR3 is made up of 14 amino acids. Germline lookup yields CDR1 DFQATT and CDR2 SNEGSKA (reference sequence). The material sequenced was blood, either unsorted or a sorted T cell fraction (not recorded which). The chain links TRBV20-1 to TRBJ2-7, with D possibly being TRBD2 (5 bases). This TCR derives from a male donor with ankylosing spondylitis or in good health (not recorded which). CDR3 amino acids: CSASPAELSYEQYF. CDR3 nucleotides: TGCAGTGCTAGCCCAGCGGAGCTCTCCTACGAGCAGTACTTC.